The 26 T cell receptor beta chains listed next were all sequenced from one sample in a study of cytomegalovirus exposure and HLA in healthy donors. The PCR made use of 60 Vbeta and 13 Jbeta primers. TCRdb's table, derived via immunoSEQ multiplex PCR, lists solely in-frame clones and lacks some. The sample lists about 220,000 clones; over 80% were seen once. Sequenced input: PBMCs. The receptors were sampled from a woman in her forties in good health and CMV-seropositive.

The V gene is TRBV30, the J gene TRBJ1-1, with D possibly matching TRBD1 (5 bases). Germline V gene data show CDR1 as GTSNPN and CDR2 as SVGIG (reference sequence). The CDR3 sequence is 15 residues long. The V gene lost 1 base and the J gene lost 5 bases, with 17 bases spanning the gap. As DNA, the CDR3 is TGTGCCTGGAGTGGGGGCAGGGTGATTTCGACTGAAGCTTTCTTT. This sequence encodes CAWSGGRVISTEAFF.

Concerning this clone: At the DNA level, this CDR3 is encoded by other sequences in the same sample as well. This chain links TRBV12-5 with TRBJ1-6; 8 bases agree with TRBD1. Germline V lookup: CDR1 LGHNT, CDR2 FRNRAP. V lost 6 bases, J lost 13 bases, and 8 bases stayed unmatched. This CDR3 contains 13 residues. For the CDR3, the DNA is TGTGCTAGTGGCCTCGACAGGGGATCCCCCCTCCACTTT. This gives the protein CASGLDRGSPLHF.

The chain links TRBV5-1 to TRBJ2-1; TRBD2 is a possible D gene (6 bases). Germline V lookup: CDR1 SGHRS, CDR2 YFSETQ. This CDR3 is 14 amino acids long. The germline V and J ends were trimmed by 1 base and 8 bases, with 13 bases remaining between them. This CDR3 reads CASSLTGEGYEQFF. CDR3 nucleotide sequence: TGCGCCAGCAGCTTGACGGGAGAAGGGTATGAGCAGTTCTTC.

This chain uses TRBV5-4 with TRBJ1-5; 8 bases are shared with TRBD1. The CDR3 totals 14 residues. Germline trimming cut 4 bases from V and 5 bases from J; bases unmatched to any gene: 5. CDR1 SGHNT and CDR2 YYREEE come from the germline V gene (reference sequence). CDR3 region: CASSQTGDDQPQHF. The CDR3 DNA sequence: TGTGCCAGCAGCCAGACAGGGGATGATCAGCCCCAGCATTTT.

The chain employs TRBV28 and TRBJ2-1; 9 bases are shared with TRBD1. CDR3 length: 17 residues. Trimming at V came to 4 bases and at J to 2 bases, leaving 9 bases not matched to a gene. Germline assignment: CDR1 MDHEN and CDR2 SYDVKM. The CDR3 here is CASSSHPQGATYNEQFF. DNA for the CDR3: TGTGCCAGCAGTTCCCACCCACAGGGGGCTACCTACAATGAGCAGTTCTTC.

Comments on this clone: An end of the junction differs from the germline gene, which may be a read error. The gene calls are TRBV7-9 and TRBJ2-7; D might be TRBD2 (5 bases). The CDR3 is 13 amino acids. Looked up from germline, CDR1 is SEHNR and CDR2 is FQNEAQ (reference sequence). The DNA for the CDR3 is TGTTCCAGCAGCTTGAGCGGAGACATGGATCAGTACTTC. Its protein is CSSSLSGDMDQYF. The full variable domain, rest sourced from reference TRBV7-9 and TRBJ2-7, is DTGVSQNPRHKITKRGQNVTFRCDPISEHNRLYWYRQTLGQGPEFLTYFQNEAQLEKSRLLSDRFSAERPKGSFSTLEIQRTEQGDSAMYLCSSSLSGDMDQYFGPGTRLTVT.

This clone was counted a single time. The chain recombines TRBV11-2 with TRBJ1-4, with D hard to call. The CDR3 is 12 residues long. CDR1 and CDR2 (germline): SGHAT, FQNNGV. V dropped 1 base and J dropped 8 bases, with 5 bases sitting between them. As DNA, the CDR3 is TGTGCCAGCAGCTTAGGCGGGGAAAAACTGTTTTTT. Residues: CASSLGGEKLFF.

This chain connects TRBV9 to TRBJ2-2; TRBD1 is a possible D gene (7 bases). CDR3 length: 15 residues. The V gene lost 4 bases and the J gene lost 7 bases, with 17 bases spanning the gap. Germline V gene lookup returns CDR1 SGDLS and CDR2 YYNGEE. The CDR3, as DNA: TGTGCCAGCAGCTCCCGGGCTCAGGGGGGCGGGGAGCTGTTTTTT. It translates to CASSSRAQGGGELFF. The full variable domain, in which reference TRBV9 and TRBJ2-2 provide the parts outside the CDR3, is DSGVTQTPKHLITATGQRVTLRCSPRSGDLSVYWYQQSLDQGLQFLIQYYNGEERAKGNILERFSAQQFPDLHSELNLSSLELGDSALYFCASSSRAQGGGELFFGEGSRLTVL.

V gene TRBV5-4 combines with J gene TRBJ2-6, with D possibly TRBD2 on 6 matching bases. Germline CDR1 SGHNT, CDR2 YYREEE (reference sequence). The CDR3 loop spans 17 amino acids. V was shortened by 4 bases and J by 0 bases, with 14 bases between the two germline ends. The CDR3 loop is CASSPGTFLSGANVLTF. CDR3 nucleotides: TGTGCCAGCAGCCCTGGGACTTTTCTCTCTGGGGCCAACGTCCTGACTTTC.

The gene calls are TRBV30 and TRBJ2-5; D remains ambiguous. The end of the DNA fits TRBJ2-7 better, so the J call may be wrong. The length of the CDR3 is 13 residues. Germline V gene lookup returns CDR1 GTSNPN and CDR2 SVGIG (reference sequence). The CDR3 nucleotides are TGTGCCTGGGGTGACTCCGAACTACACGAGCAGTACTTC. This codes for CAWGDSELHEQYF.

The chain is built from TRBV6-6 and TRBJ1-2; 8 bases match TRBD1. The CDR3 totals 14 residues. J gave up 4 bases and V 2 bases, and 3 bases lay outside the gene matches. CDR1 is MNHNY, CDR2 SVGAGI, per germline (reference sequence). CDR3 sequence: CASSYQQGGYGYTF. The CDR3 DNA reads as TGTGCCAGCAGTTACCAACAGGGGGGCTATGGCTACACCTTC.

The chain couples TRBV13 to TRBJ2-7; TRBD2 matches 8 bases. CDR1 is PRHDT and CDR2 is FYEKMQ in the germline V gene (reference sequence). V shed 5 bases, J shed 3 bases, and the junction held 6 bases outside the gene matches. The CDR3 extends over 14 amino acids. Here the CDR3 reads CASSPNSGVYEQYF. CDR3 DNA sequence: TGTGCCAGCAGCCCCAATAGCGGGGTCTACGAGCAGTACTTC.

The chain links TRBV6-5 to TRBJ2-3, with 11 nucleotides matching TRBD2. From germline, CDR1 is MNHEY and CDR2 SVGAGI. The ends lost 3 bases at V and 3 bases at J; junction bases unmatched: 5. The CDR3 runs to 16 residues. Here the CDR3 DNA reads TGTGCCAGCAGTTATCTAGCGGGAGGACATACAGATACGCAGTATTTT. It yields the protein CASSYLAGGHTDTQYF.

V and J are TRBV11-3 and TRBJ2-2; D might be TRBD2 (7 bases). The CDR3 spans 17 residues. Trimming left V 5 bases short and J 3 bases short, with 19 bases between. Germline CDR1 and CDR2: SGHNT and YENEEA. The CDR3 loop reads CASSGSGGGRYTGELFF. The CDR3 DNA is TGTGCCAGCAGCGGAAGTGGGGGGGGCCGTTACACCGGGGAGCTGTTTTTT.

The chain links TRBV13 to TRBJ2-1; 8 bases fit TRBD2. Per the germline V gene, CDR1 is PRHDT and CDR2 is FYEKMQ (reference sequence). After removal of 3 bases from V and 6 bases from J, the junction contained 10 bases not matched to a gene. There are 16 residues in the CDR3. The CDR3 region has the DNA TGTGCCAGCAGCTTCCAAGGGACTAGGGGGATCAATGAGCAGTTCTTC. Its protein is CASSFQGTRGINEQFF. Looking up the rest from reference TRBV13 and TRBJ2-1 gives the full variable domain: AAGVIQSPRHLIKEKRETATLKCYPIPRHDTVYWYQQGPGQDPQFLISFYEKMQSDKGSIPDRFSAQQFSDYHSELNMSSLELGDSALYFCASSFQGTRGINEQFFGPGTRLTVL.

The rearrangement uses TRBV2 and TRBJ1-4, with D unclear. From germline, CDR1 is SNHLY and CDR2 FYNNEI. Trimming left V 11 bases short and J 6 bases short, with 13 bases between. The length of the CDR3 is 12 residues. The CDR3 nucleotides read TGTGCCGGGAGGGCGGGCGATGAAAAACTGTTTTTT. Its translation: CAGRAGDEKLFF.

In its sample, this clone was seen once. The chain joins TRBV10-1 to TRBJ2-3; 7 nucleotides line up with TRBD1. Germline CDR1 is WNHNN and CDR2 is SYGVQD (reference sequence). The CDR3 spans 14 residues. V lost 6 bases and J lost 5; bases outside the gene matches: 8. CDR3 loop: CASRNDRAGDTQYF. The CDR3 DNA reads TGCGCCAGCAGGAATGACAGGGCTGGAGATACGCAGTATTTT.

This clone was detected only once. The gene calls are TRBV6-6 and TRBJ2-5; TRBD2 matches at 8 bases. The CDR3 extends over 15 amino acids. Unmatched junction bases numbered 13, after V lost 6 bases and J lost 7 bases. CDR1 and CDR2 from the germline V gene are MNHNY and SVGAGI (reference sequence). CDR3 amino acids: CASSSSGSQHGTQYF. Here the CDR3 DNA reads TGTGCCAGCAGCTCTAGCGGGTCCCAGCACGGGACCCAGTACTTC.

The rearrangement uses TRBV5-1 and TRBJ2-1; TRBD1 might be the D (6 bases). Deletions cut 3 bases from V and 8 bases from J, with 15 bases between. The CDR3 has 14 amino acids. CDR1 is SGHRS, CDR2 YFSETQ, per germline. CDR3 sequence: CASSSYTGYDEQFF. The CDR3 coding sequence is TGCGCCAGCAGCTCATATACAGGGTATGATGAGCAGTTCTTC. The whole variable domain, remainder taken from reference TRBV5-1 and TRBJ2-1, is KAGVTQTPRYLIKTRGQQVTLSCSPISGHRSVSWYQQTPGQGLQFLFEYFSETQRNKGNFPGRFSGRQFSNSRSEMNVSTLELGDSALYLCASSSYTGYDEQFFGPGTRLTVL.

This clone was observed a single time. The chain couples TRBV19 to TRBJ2-7, with D unclear. The CDR3 covers 10 residues. V was shortened by 7 bases and J by 4 bases, with 5 bases between the two germline ends. CDR1 and CDR2 from the germline V gene are LNHDA and SQIVND (reference sequence). The CDR3 DNA sequence: TGTGCCAGTAAAGAGTACGAGCAGTACTTC. This gives the protein CASKEYEQYF.

This chain uses TRBV10-3 with TRBJ2-7, with 12 bases that match TRBD2. The CDR3 is 15 residues long. The V gene end was trimmed by 2 bases and the J gene end by 2 bases; junction bases not matched to a gene: 1. Germline-derived CDR1 and CDR2 are ENHRY and SYGVKD. In nucleotides, the CDR3 is TGTGCCATCAGTGAGCGGACTAGCGGGACCTACGAGCAGTACTTC. Protein: CAISERTSGTYEQYF.

The J gene is TRBJ2-1, the V gene TRBV4-2; D unresolved. Germline CDR1 is LGHNA and CDR2 is YNFKEQ. The V gene lost 4 bases and the J gene lost 7 bases, with 17 bases spanning the gap. The CDR3 spans 15 residues. In nucleotides, the CDR3 is TGTGCCAGCAGCCCAACTACCCTAGAAGCAAATGAGCAGTTCTTC. Encoded protein: CASSPTTLEANEQFF.

The gene calls are TRBV10-1 and TRBJ2-5; D might be TRBD2 (5 bases). V was shortened by 6 bases and J by 5 bases, with 16 bases between the two germline ends. The germline V gene encodes CDR1 WNHNN and CDR2 SYGVQD (reference sequence). This CDR3 spans 14 amino acids. In nucleotides, the CDR3 is TGCGCCAGCAGATCGACGGAGGATAGGGAGACCCAGTACTTC. This gives the protein CASRSTEDRETQYF.

This clone was counted once. The chain couples TRBV5-1 to TRBJ2-7, with TRBD2 matching 7 bases. This CDR3 region has 15 residues. V lost 5 bases, J lost 1 base, and 9 bases stayed unmatched. CDR1 is SGHRS, CDR2 YFSETQ, per germline. CDR3 sequence (DNA): TGCGCCAGCAGGATGGAACGGGGACTATCCTACGAGCAGTACTTC. This codes for CASRMERGLSYEQYF.

This sequence joins TRBV2 and TRBJ1-6, with D tentatively TRBD1 (6 bases). Deletions cut 6 bases from V and 2 bases from J, with 17 bases between. This CDR3 contains 17 residues. The germline CDR1 and CDR2 sequences are SNHLY and FYNNEI. The CDR3 DNA follows: TGTGCCAGCAGCCTACAACAGGGTTTTGCCTATAATTCACCCCTCCACTTT. Residues: CASSLQQGFAYNSPLHF.

The chain recombines TRBV27 with TRBJ2-7; 10 bases fit TRBD2. Germline V CDR1 and CDR2: MNHEY, SMNVEV (reference sequence). This CDR3 is built from 13 residues. J gave up 2 bases and V 5 bases, and 0 bases lay outside the gene matches. The CDR3 sequence: CASSTSGAYEQYF. CDR3 DNA sequence: TGTGCCAGCAGTACTAGCGGGGCCTACGAGCAGTACTTC.